The T cell receptor (beta chain) described here comes from a study of T cell responses to AZD1222 COVID-19 vaccine. Overall study results and limits: The donor group comprised mostly white British people and more females; the analysis possibly underestimated clonal diversity. Per reports, nearly half of all spike-specific TCRs target regions that are unmutated in variants.

The CDR3 sequence is 14 residues long. CDR1 and CDR2 (germline): SGHRS, YFSETQ. V shed 7 bases, J shed 4 bases, and the junction held 8 bases outside the gene matches. Repertoires were generated with immunoSEQ multiplex PCR, while TCRdb's copy carries only in-frame clones and drops some. Of more than 95,000 clones in the sample, around 89% were seen once. This clone showed up just once. Its matching antigen is unknown. The material was peripheral blood, obtained on day 0 of MenACWY control vaccination. The clonotype originates from an adult in good health. This chain connects TRBV5-1 to TRBJ1-3; 7 bases match TRBD1. CDR3 in DNA: TGCGCCAGCTGCCAGGGGGTCTCCGGAAACACCATATATTTT. It encodes CASCQGVSGNTIYF.